A selection of T cell receptor beta chains follows, all from one sample in a study of shared clonotypes between healthy human individuals. Using immunoSEQ multiplex PCR, the repertoire was profiled, and TCRdb retains in-frame clones only, with some absent. The table has some 1.5 million clones, 95% to 99% seen once. The specimen sequenced was naive CD4+ T cells sorted from blood. The receptors here all came from a man aged 25 to 45 in good health. Both conserved end residues are part of each CDR3. A D gene is named only where the DNA matches it firmly.

V: TRBV7-9; J: TRBJ1-1; D: -; DNA: TGTGCCAGCAGCTTTAGGCGGCGGGGCGTCACTGAAGCTTTCTTT; CDR3: CASSFRRRGVTEAFF
V: TRBV7-2; J: TRBJ1-1; D: -; DNA: TGTGCCAGCAGCTTAGGCCGGGAGACTGAAGCTTTCTTT; CDR3: CASSLGRETEAFF
V: TRBV15; J: TRBJ2-1; D: -; DNA: TGTGCCACCAGCAGCACTAGCTCTGAGCAGTTCTTC; CDR3: CATSSTSSEQFF
V: TRBV6-6; J: TRBJ2-1; D: -; DNA: TGTGCCAGCAGCCCTGGTGTTAAGTCCTACAATGAGCAGTTCTTC; CDR3: CASSPGVKSYNEQFF
V: TRBV2; J: TRBJ1-3; D: TRBD1; DNA: TGTGCCAGCAGAGGGACAGTGAGCTCTGGAAACACCATATATTTT; CDR3: CASRGTVSSGNTIYF
V: TRBV19; J: TRBJ2-7; D: -; DNA: TGTGCCAGTAGTATCCGAGACGAGCAGTACTTC; CDR3: CASSIRDEQYF
V: TRBV28; J: TRBJ1-2; D: TRBD1; DNA: TGTGCCAGCACCATCGGGACAGGGGCCAGCTATGGCTACACCTTC; CDR3: CASTIGTGASYGYTF
V: TRBV2; J: TRBJ2-7; D: -; DNA: TGTGCCAGCAGTGTAAAGGAATACGAGCAGTACTTC; CDR3: CASSVKEYEQYF
V: TRBV28; J: TRBJ2-5; D: -; DNA: TGTGCCAGCAGTTCCCCCGGGGATGGAGAGACCCAGTACTTC; CDR3: CASSSPGDGETQYF
V: TRBV6-1; J: TRBJ1-2; D: TRBD1; DNA: TGTGCCAGCAGTGAGAACCCGGGACAGGGCAGCACCTTC; CDR3: CASSENPGQGSTF
V: TRBV14; J: TRBJ2-7; D: TRBD2; DNA: TGTGCCAGCAGCCAAGAGGGCGGGAGGGCCTACGAGCAGTACTTC; CDR3: CASSQEGGRAYEQYF
V: TRBV5-1; J: TRBJ2-3; D: -; DNA: TGCGCCAGCAGCTTGGGGGTCGACAGCTATAGCACAGATACGCAGTATTTT; CDR3: CASSLGVDSYSTDTQYF
V: TRBV11-2; J: TRBJ2-7; D: TRBD2; DNA: TGTGCCAGCACCCGGGGGGGATCCTCCTACGAGCAGTACTTC; CDR3: CASTRGGSSYEQYF
V: TRBV18; J: TRBJ2-5; D: -; DNA: TGTGCCAGCTCGCAAGAAGAGACCCAGTACTTC; CDR3: CASSQEETQYF
V: TRBV11-3; J: TRBJ1-4; D: -; DNA: TGTGCCAGCAGCCTTGGCCCCGAACCAACTAATGAAAAACTGTTTTTT; CDR3: CASSLGPEPTNEKLFF
V: TRBV5-6; J: TRBJ2-3; D: -; DNA: TGTGCCAGCAGCTTGGGAACCCCGAATACGCAGTATTTT; CDR3: CASSLGTPNTQYF
V: TRBV2; J: TRBJ2-3; D: -; DNA: TGTGCCAGCAGCCACCTAGGTGAAGGATCAAGTCATACGCAGTATTTT; CDR3: CASSHLGEGSSHTQYF
V: TRBV5-5; J: TRBJ1-5; D: -; DNA: TGTGCCAGCAGCCAGGAAGCAGGGAGCGGCAATCAGCCCCAGCATTTT; CDR3: CASSQEAGSGNQPQHF
V: TRBV11-2; J: TRBJ1-3; D: -; DNA: TGTGCCAGCAGCTTTAGGGTGCCCGGAAACACCATATATTTT; CDR3: CASSFRVPGNTIYF
V: TRBV9; J: TRBJ2-5; D: -; DNA: TGTGCCAGCAGCGTCTTCGGGGCAGGGGAAGAGACCCAGTACTTC; CDR3: CASSVFGAGEETQYF
V: TRBV4-2; J: TRBJ2-7; D: TRBD2; DNA: TGTGCCAGCAGCCAAGTCAGCGGGACCTACTACGAGCAGTACTTC; CDR3: CASSQVSGTYYEQYF
V: TRBV7-8; J: TRBJ2-7; D: TRBD1; DNA: TGTGCCAGCAGCCCGAGGGACAGTTCCTACGAGCAGTACTTC; CDR3: CASSPRDSSYEQYF
V: TRBV19; J: TRBJ2-2; D: -; DNA: TGTGCCAGTAGTATAGTGGAGACAGTCCTCGGGGAGCTGTTTTTT; CDR3: CASSIVETVLGELFF
V: TRBV27; J: TRBJ2-7; D: TRBD1; DNA: TGTGCCAGCAGTTTCCAAGGGACAGGGTGGTACGAGCAGTACTTC; CDR3: CASSFQGTGWYEQYF
V: TRBV11-2; J: TRBJ2-2; D: TRBD2; DNA: TGTGCCAGCAGCCAAACTAGCGTGAACACCGGGGAGCTGTTTTTT; CDR3: CASSQTSVNTGELFF
V: TRBV6-6; J: TRBJ2-1; D: TRBD1; DNA: TGTGCCAGCAGGCGACAGGGTTTCAATGAGCAGTTCTTC; CDR3: CASRRQGFNEQFF
V: TRBV7-9; J: TRBJ2-5; D: -; DNA: TGTGCCAGCAGCCTCTCGTTGGAGACCCAGTACTTC; CDR3: CASSLSLETQYF
V: TRBV7-2; J: TRBJ1-1; D: -; DNA: TGTGCCAGCACCCTACAGGGAAACTTGAACACTGAAGCTTTCTTT; CDR3: CASTLQGNLNTEAFF
V: TRBV23-1; J: TRBJ2-7; D: TRBD1; DNA: TGCGCCAGCAGTCACCCTGCCGGGACAGGGAACTACGAGCAGTACTTC; CDR3: CASSHPAGTGNYEQYF